These 21 T cell receptor beta chains came from one sample sequenced in a study of shared clonotypes between healthy human individuals. Clones were sequenced by immunoSEQ multiplex PCR, and TCRdb holds only the in-frame ones, with some missing. The table includes over a million clones, approximately 97% detected once. Material: naive CD4+ T cells sorted from blood. Noted subset: CD45RA+ positively selected. Every receptor here comes from a man aged 30-40 years in good health.

The chain employs TRBV5-6 and TRBJ1-2; D might be TRBD1 (5 bases). Trimming pared 4 bases from V and 6 bases from J, leaving 16 bases between. The CDR3 length is 14 residues. Germline values: CDR1 SGHDT, CDR2 YYEEEE. DNA of the CDR3: TGTGCCAGCAGCCCGCCCTACAGGACCCATGGCTACACCTTC. Protein product: CASSPPYRTHGYTF. Full variable domain (rest looked up from reference TRBV5-6 and TRBJ1-2): DAGVTQSPTHLIKTRGQQVTLRCSPKSGHDTVSWYQQALGQGPQFIFQYYEEEERQRGNFPDRFSGHQFPNYSSELNVNALLLGDSALYLCASSPPYRTHGYTFGSGTRLTVV.

The rearrangement uses TRBV18 and TRBJ2-2; D is unresolved. V was clipped by 2 bases and J by 4 bases, with 8 bases between them. The CDR3 contains 14 residues. Looked up from germline, CDR1 is KGHSH and CDR2 is LQKENI. CDR3 sequence (DNA): TGTGCCAGCTCACCATCGCTACTCACCGGGGAGCTGTTTTTT. It is translated as CASSPSLLTGELFF. Full variable domain (rest looked up from reference TRBV18 and TRBJ2-2): NAGVMQNPRHLVRRRGQEARLRCSPMKGHSHVYWYRQLPEEGLKFMVYLQKENIIDESGMPKERFSAEFPKEGPSILRIQQVVRGDSAAYFCASSPSLLTGELFFGEGSRLTVL.

V and J are TRBV7-9 and TRBJ2-2, with D possibly matching TRBD1 (5 bases). Germline lookup yields CDR1 SEHNR and CDR2 FQNEAQ (reference sequence). Trimming took off 2 bases at V and 0 bases at J, with 10 bases between the two ends. The CDR3 length is 16 residues. CDR3: CASSLLRATNTGELFF. CDR3 coding DNA: TGTGCCAGCAGCTTACTCAGGGCCACGAACACCGGGGAGCTGTTTTTT. Full variable domain (rest looked up from reference TRBV7-9 and TRBJ2-2): DTGVSQNPRHKITKRGQNVTFRCDPISEHNRLYWYRQTLGQGPEFLTYFQNEAQLEKSRLLSDRFSAERPKGSFSTLEIQRTEQGDSAMYLCASSLLRATNTGELFFGEGSRLTVL.

The table lists this clone with a count of one. The J gene is TRBJ1-3, the V gene TRBV9; no firm D call. Deletions cut 0 bases from V and 0 bases from J, with 13 bases between. In germline, CDR1 is SGDLS, CDR2 YYNGEE. CDR3 length: 17 amino acids. In DNA, the CDR3 is TGTGCCAGCAGCGTAGTAGGCGAAGGAGGCTCTGGAAACACCATATATTTT. As protein: CASSVVGEGGSGNTIYF.

This clone was seen just once. The J gene is TRBJ2-3, the V gene TRBV7-6; 10 nucleotides line up with TRBD1. The CDR3 runs 19 residues. Germline trimming cut 1 base from V and 4 bases from J; bases unmatched to any gene: 14. CDR1 and CDR2 from the germline V gene are SGHVS and FNYEAQ. The CDR3 nucleotides read TGTGCCAGCAGCTTAGTCCCAAGACAGGGGGCTGACATCCCAGATACGCAGTATTTT. The encoded protein is CASSLVPRQGADIPDTQYF.

The genes are TRBV28 and TRBJ2-2; 7 nucleotides agree with TRBD2. V dropped 2 bases and J dropped 6; count of bases not matched to a gene: 6. Germline V gene lookup returns CDR1 MDHEN and CDR2 SYDVKM. The CDR3 is made up of 15 amino acids. The CDR3 nucleotides read TGTGCCAGCAGTTTAGCAGACCGGGGGGCCGGGGAGCTGTTTTTT. Residues: CASSLADRGAGELFF.

CDR3 sequence: CASAPGGKLHTDTQYF. The CDR3 coding sequence is TGTGCCAGCGCCCCGGGGGGTAAGCTGCACACAGATACGCAGTATTTT. V usage is TRBV9 and J usage is TRBJ2-3; 7 positions match TRBD2. This CDR3 is built from 16 residues. Germline trimming cut 7 bases from V and 2 bases from J; bases unmatched to any gene: 13. CDR1 and CDR2 from the germline V gene are SGDLS and YYNGEE.

Notes on this clone: The same CDR3 is also encoded by other DNA sequences in this sample. The CDR3: CASSPRQGISYEQYF. Written as DNA, the CDR3 is TGTGCCAGCTCACCCCGACAGGGGATCTCCTACGAGCAGTACTTC. The chain joins TRBV18 to TRBJ2-7, with TRBD1 matching over 8 bases. With 3 bases clipped from V and 0 bases from J, the junction kept 4 bases outside the gene matches. This CDR3 has 15 residues. Germline V CDR1 and CDR2: KGHSH, LQKENI.

The rearrangement links TRBV18 to TRBJ2-2; 8 bases fit TRBD2. Per germline, CDR1 KGHSH and CDR2 LQKENI. Trimming took 0 bases from V and 4 from J; bases not matched to a gene: 1. The CDR3 is 15 amino acids. The CDR3 region is CASSPPSGITGELFF. The CDR3 region has the DNA TGTGCCAGCTCACCACCTAGCGGGATCACCGGGGAGCTGTTTTTT.

The chain has TRBV5-1 and TRBJ1-3, with D hard to call. Germline CDR1 reads SGHRS; CDR2 reads YFSETQ. This CDR3 spans 15 amino acids. The V end lost 0 bases, the J end lost 0 bases, and 7 bases lay between the germline ends. The CDR3 nucleotides read TGCGCCAGCAGCTTGGACGGGGTCTCTGGAAACACCATATATTTT. Its protein is CASSLDGVSGNTIYF.

The chain employs TRBV7-9 and TRBJ1-4; a weak D match, TRBD1 (5 bases). The CDR3 is made up of 16 amino acids. Trimming pared 1 base from V and 5 bases from J, leaving 14 bases between. In germline, CDR1 is SEHNR, CDR2 FQNEAQ (reference sequence). CDR3: CASSLVGDSKNEKLFF. The CDR3 DNA follows: TGTGCCAGCAGCTTAGTAGGAGACAGCAAAAATGAAAAACTGTTTTTT.

V usage is TRBV27 and J usage is TRBJ2-3, with D perhaps matching TRBD2 (5 bases). V was cut by 5 bases and J by 0 bases, with 12 bases left in between. Germline V gives CDR1 MNHEY, CDR2 SMNVEV (reference sequence). The CDR3 runs to 15 residues. Here the CDR3 reads CASSSRGFSTDTQYF. CDR3 DNA: TGTGCCAGCAGTAGCCGGGGATTTAGCACAGATACGCAGTATTTT.

The chain carries TRBV4-3 and TRBJ1-1, with 8 bases that match TRBD1. After removal of 0 bases from V and 5 bases from J, the junction contained 14 bases not matched to a gene. Germline assignment: CDR1 LGHNA and CDR2 YSLEER. The CDR3 contains 18 residues. CDR3 sequence: CASSQDFALGQGLTEAFF. The CDR3 coding sequence is TGCGCCAGCAGCCAAGATTTTGCCCTTGGACAGGGTCTGACTGAAGCTTTCTTT.

The J gene is TRBJ1-2, the V gene TRBV29-1; D is ambiguous. This CDR3 is 12 amino acids long. The V end lost 4 bases, the J end lost 2 bases, and 8 bases lay between the germline ends. From germline, CDR1 is SQVTM and CDR2 ANQGSEA. The CDR3 DNA sequence: TGCAGCGTTGTTATGGGGAACTATGGCTACACCTTC. This gives the protein CSVVMGNYGYTF.

The chain uses TRBV7-8 and TRBJ2-7; D possibly corresponds to TRBD1 (6 bases). Germline V gives CDR1 SGHVS, CDR2 FQNEAQ. Trimming cost V 8 bases and J 0 bases, with 17 bases left between them. The CDR3 has 15 amino acids. The CDR3 nucleotides read TGTGCCAGCCGCCTTACAGTCAGGGGCTCCTACGAGCAGTACTTC. This gives the protein CASRLTVRGSYEQYF.

This clone was seen once. This rearrangement joins TRBV7-6 to TRBJ2-3; D may be TRBD1 or TRBD2 (5 bases each). This CDR3 region has 16 residues. Germline CDR1 reads SGHVS; CDR2 reads FNYEAQ. Trimming pared 5 bases from V and 1 base from J, leaving 16 bases between. The CDR3 here is CASSLSLGRGTDTQYF. The DNA for the CDR3 is TGTGCCAGCAGCCTCAGTCTGGGGCGGGGCACAGATACGCAGTATTTT.

This chain links TRBV10-2 with TRBJ2-7, with a tentative D call TRBD1 (6 bases). The CDR3 runs to 13 residues. The germline CDR1 and CDR2 sequences are WSHSY and SAAADI. The V end lost 7 bases, the J end lost 3 bases, and 13 bases lay between the germline ends. DNA of the CDR3: TGCGCCAGCAAGGCAGGGGCTGGCTACGAGCAGTACTTC. Translation: CASKAGAGYEQYF.

The chain links TRBV2 to TRBJ2-7; tentatively, D is TRBD1 (5 bases). Trimming cost V 5 bases and J 4 bases, with 21 bases left between them. The germline V gene encodes CDR1 SNHLY and CDR2 FYNNEI. The CDR3 is 16 residues long. This CDR3 is CASSYIPIRSGYEQYF. As DNA, the CDR3 is TGTGCCAGCAGTTACATTCCGATAAGGTCAGGGTACGAGCAGTACTTC. The complete variable domain, with remaining parts taken from reference TRBV2 and TRBJ2-7, reads EPEVTQTPSHQVTQMGQEVILRCVPISNHLYFYWYRQILGQKVEFLVSFYNNEISEKSEIFDDQFSVERPDGSNFTLKIRSTKLEDSAMYFCASSYIPIRSGYEQYFGPGTRLTVT.

CDR3 in DNA: TGTGCCATCAGTGATGTAGCAGGGCGAGATAGCACAGATACGCAGTATTTT. This codes for CAISDVAGRDSTDTQYF. The chain joins TRBV10-3 to TRBJ2-3; TRBD1 might be the D (5 bases). Germline assignment: CDR1 ENHRY and CDR2 SYGVKD. Trimming pared 3 bases from V and 0 bases from J, leaving 16 bases between. This CDR3 has 17 residues.

This chain connects TRBV7-9 to TRBJ2-2; TRBD1 matches at 9 bases. This CDR3 has 16 residues. V gave up 4 bases and J gave up 7 bases; unmatched junction bases: 10. Germline assignment: CDR1 SEHNR and CDR2 FQNEAQ (reference sequence). CDR3 amino acids: CASSSPGTGWIGELFF. The CDR3 DNA reads as TGTGCCAGCAGCTCTCCGGGGACAGGGTGGATCGGGGAGCTGTTTTTT. The variable domain in full, completed from reference TRBV7-9 and TRBJ2-2, reads DTGVSQNPRHKITKRGQNVTFRCDPISEHNRLYWYRQTLGQGPEFLTYFQNEAQLEKSRLLSDRFSAERPKGSFSTLEIQRTEQGDSAMYLCASSSPGTGWIGELFFGEGSRLTVL.

With regard to this clone: Additional DNA sequences in this sample encode the identical CDR3. This sequence joins TRBV5-1 and TRBJ2-5; D could derive from TRBD1 or TRBD2 (7 bases each). The germline V and J ends were trimmed by 2 bases and 2 bases, with 10 bases remaining between them. This CDR3 has 14 amino acids. Germline assignment: CDR1 SGHRS and CDR2 YFSETQ. CDR3 region: CASSFQGGQETQYF. Written as DNA, the CDR3 is TGCGCCAGCAGCTTCCAGGGGGGGCAAGAGACCCAGTACTTC.